These T cell receptor beta chains were read from a single sample in a study of T cell repertoires in cytomegalovirus infection. For these TCRs, the target antigens are not known. TCRdb ran MiXCR on the reads and lists one entry per CDR3 protein. The data contain over 250,000 distinct CDR3 sequences, roughly a fifth of them seen just once; the ten biggest clones take up about 21%. The material was cultured PBMCs, obtained from culture after CMV antigen stimulation. These receptors all stem from a human donor in good health (CMV status not recorded). Some clones in this sample may be carry-over from other donors' samples. Each CDR3 is given with its conserved first and last residue. Fields, in order: J gene, clone size, V gene, D gene, CDR3 DNA, CDR3 protein. D genes are given only for firm matches. Some rows have no size entry. The others give once, few or many, or a class for an expanded clone.

j_gene: TRBJ1-5; abundance: -; v_gene: TRBV27; d_gene: -; CDR3nt: TGTGCCAGCAGTATGGGGCGCGGCAATCAGCCCCAGCATTTT; CDR3aa: CASSMGRGNQPQHF
j_gene: TRBJ2-4; abundance: few; v_gene: TRBV7-9; d_gene: TRBD1; CDR3nt: TGTGCCAGCAGTCCCGGGACAGGGGCTACCGTTCAGTACTTC; CDR3aa: CASSPGTGATVQYF
j_gene: TRBJ2-2; abundance: -; v_gene: TRBV6-6; d_gene: -; CDR3nt: TGTGCCAGCAGTTACTCTGGGGGTTTGAACACCGGGGAGCTGTTTTTT; CDR3aa: CASSYSGGLNTGELFF
j_gene: TRBJ1-2; abundance: few; v_gene: TRBV4-2; d_gene: -; CDR3nt: TGTGCCAGCAGCCAAGTGTCTTCAGGGGACTATGGCTACACCTTC; CDR3aa: CASSQVSSGDYGYTF
j_gene: TRBJ2-2; abundance: few; v_gene: TRBV30; d_gene: -; CDR3nt: TGTGCCTGGAGTGTACCCCGGGAAGGGGAGCTGTTTTTT; CDR3aa: CAWSVPREGELFF
j_gene: TRBJ1-2; abundance: -; v_gene: TRBV24-1; d_gene: -; CDR3nt: TGTGCCACCAGTGATCCAGGAGTGGGCTACACCTTC; CDR3aa: CATSDPGVGYTF
j_gene: TRBJ1-6; abundance: -; v_gene: TRBV3-1; d_gene: TRBD1; CDR3nt: TGTGCCAGCAGCCACGGACAGGGTAGCTCACCCCTCCACTTT; CDR3aa: CASSHGQGSSPLHF
j_gene: TRBJ2-2; abundance: -; v_gene: TRBV12-3/TRBV12-4; d_gene: TRBD1; CDR3nt: TGTGCCAGCAGCGGACAGGGCTGGGGCACCGGGGAGCTGTTTTTT; CDR3aa: CASSGQGWGTGELFF
j_gene: TRBJ1-5; abundance: -; v_gene: TRBV6-6; d_gene: TRBD1; CDR3nt: TGTGCCAGCAGCTTACCCAGGGGGAGTTTGGATCAGCCCCAGCATTTT; CDR3aa: CASSLPRGSLDQPQHF
j_gene: TRBJ2-1; abundance: -; v_gene: TRBV7-2; d_gene: -; CDR3nt: TGTGCCAGCAGCTCCATACGGACTGAGAGGCAGTTCTTC; CDR3aa: CASSSIRTERQFF
j_gene: TRBJ2-1; abundance: few; v_gene: TRBV6-2/TRBV6-3; d_gene: -; CDR3nt: TGTGCCAGCACCAAGTGGGACTTCCTTTACAATGAGCAGTTCTTC; CDR3aa: CASTKWDFLYNEQFF
j_gene: TRBJ2-5; abundance: many; v_gene: TRBV7-2; d_gene: -; CDR3nt: TGTGCCAGCAGCTTAGGGGCGGAGCACCAAGAGACCCAGTACTTC; CDR3aa: CASSLGAEHQETQYF
j_gene: TRBJ2-5; abundance: -; v_gene: TRBV4-1; d_gene: TRBD2; CDR3nt: TGCGCCAGCAGCCAAGGGCCCTTGGGGCTAGCGGGAGTGGAAGAGACCCAGTACTTC; CDR3aa: CASSQGPLGLAGVEETQYF
j_gene: TRBJ2-2; abundance: few; v_gene: TRBV6-2/TRBV6-3; d_gene: -; CDR3nt: TGTGCCACCTGGGACTCCCCGAACACCGGGGAGCTGTTTTTT; CDR3aa: CATWDSPNTGELFF
j_gene: TRBJ2-7; abundance: few; v_gene: TRBV10-3; d_gene: TRBD2; CDR3nt: TGTGCCATCAGTGAGGCGGGAGGCTCCTACGAGCAGTACTTC; CDR3aa: CAISEAGGSYEQYF
j_gene: TRBJ1-5; abundance: few; v_gene: TRBV6-2/TRBV6-3; d_gene: -; CDR3nt: TGTGCCAGCGAGCGGGCCAGGGGTTATCAGCCCCAGCATTTT; CDR3aa: CASERARGYQPQHF
j_gene: TRBJ2-1; abundance: few; v_gene: TRBV5-4; d_gene: -; CDR3nt: TGTGCCAGCAGCCCTCCCGGGGCCCGTGAGCAGTTCTTC; CDR3aa: CASSPPGAREQFF
j_gene: TRBJ1-1; abundance: few; v_gene: TRBV6-6; d_gene: -; CDR3nt: TGTGCCAGCAGCTCCGGGACCCTTGAAGCTTTCTTT; CDR3aa: CASSSGTLEAFF
j_gene: TRBJ2-1; abundance: -; v_gene: TRBV28; d_gene: TRBD2; CDR3nt: TGTGCCAGCACCACAACGAGACGGGTTTTGCGGGAGAGATATGAGCAGTTCTTC; CDR3aa: CASTTTRRVLRERYEQFF
j_gene: TRBJ2-2; abundance: many; v_gene: TRBV10-3; d_gene: TRBD1; CDR3nt: TGTGCCATCAACAATCTAGGGACAGGGGATATTCGAACCGGGGAGCTGTTTTTT; CDR3aa: CAINNLGTGDIRTGELFF
j_gene: TRBJ2-2; abundance: -; v_gene: TRBV27; d_gene: TRBD1; CDR3nt: TGTGCCAGCAGTCTCCGCCCCGGGACAGGGCGTTTCGCGAGCACCGGGGAGCTGTTTTTT; CDR3aa: CASSLRPGTGRFASTGELFF
j_gene: TRBJ1-2; abundance: many; v_gene: TRBV7-2; d_gene: -; CDR3nt: TGTGCCAGCAGTATCCGGCCCTATGGCTACACCTTC; CDR3aa: CASSIRPYGYTF
j_gene: TRBJ2-3; abundance: -; v_gene: TRBV6-5; d_gene: TRBD2; CDR3nt: TGTGCCAGCAGCTCGCTAGCGGGAGTGGGGGATACGCAGTATTTT; CDR3aa: CASSSLAGVGDTQYF